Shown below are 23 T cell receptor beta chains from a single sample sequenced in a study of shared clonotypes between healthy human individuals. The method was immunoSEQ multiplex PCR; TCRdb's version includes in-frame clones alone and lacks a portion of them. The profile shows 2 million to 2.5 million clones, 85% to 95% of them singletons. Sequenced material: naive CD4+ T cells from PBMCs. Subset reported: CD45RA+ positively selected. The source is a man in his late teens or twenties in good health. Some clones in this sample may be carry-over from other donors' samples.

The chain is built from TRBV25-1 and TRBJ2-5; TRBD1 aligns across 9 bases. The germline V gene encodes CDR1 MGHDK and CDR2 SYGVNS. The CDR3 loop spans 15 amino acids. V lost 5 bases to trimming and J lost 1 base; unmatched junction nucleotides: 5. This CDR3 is CASSNPTGGQETQYF. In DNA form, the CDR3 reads TGTGCCAGCAGTAACCCGACAGGGGGCCAAGAGACCCAGTACTTC.

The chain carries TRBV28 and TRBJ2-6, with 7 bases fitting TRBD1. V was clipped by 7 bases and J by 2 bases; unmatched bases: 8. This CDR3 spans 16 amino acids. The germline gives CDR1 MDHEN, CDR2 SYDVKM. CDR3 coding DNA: TGTGCCAGCAAACGGGCAGGGGGAACTGGGGCCAACGTCCTGACTTTC. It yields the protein CASKRAGGTGANVLTF.

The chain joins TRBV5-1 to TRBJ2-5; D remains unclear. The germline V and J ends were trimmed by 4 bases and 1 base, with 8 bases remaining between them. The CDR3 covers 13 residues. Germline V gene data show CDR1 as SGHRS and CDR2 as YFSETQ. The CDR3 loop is CASSNNAQETQYF. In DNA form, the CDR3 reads TGCGCCAGCAGCAATAATGCCCAAGAGACCCAGTACTTC.

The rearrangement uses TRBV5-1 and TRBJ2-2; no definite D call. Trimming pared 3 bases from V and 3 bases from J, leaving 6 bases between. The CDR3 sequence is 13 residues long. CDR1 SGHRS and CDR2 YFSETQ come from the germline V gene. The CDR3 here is CASSSEYTGELFF. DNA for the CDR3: TGCGCCAGCAGCTCCGAGTACACCGGGGAGCTGTTTTTT.

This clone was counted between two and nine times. The CDR3: CASSLGSPYGYTF. For the CDR3, the DNA is TGTGCCAGCAGCCTCGGGAGTCCCTATGGCTACACCTTC. The chain links TRBV11-1 to TRBJ1-2; D is uncertain. V shed 5 bases and J shed 4 bases, with 11 bases lying between them. The CDR3 consists of 13 residues. The germline CDR1 and CDR2 sequences are SGHAT and FQDESV (reference sequence).

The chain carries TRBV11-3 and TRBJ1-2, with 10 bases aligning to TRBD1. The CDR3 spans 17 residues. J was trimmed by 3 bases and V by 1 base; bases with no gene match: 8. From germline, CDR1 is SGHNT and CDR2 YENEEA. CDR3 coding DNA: TGTGCCAGCAGCTTAGCCGGTGACAGGGGGCGAGACTATGGCTACACCTTC. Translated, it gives CASSLAGDRGRDYGYTF.

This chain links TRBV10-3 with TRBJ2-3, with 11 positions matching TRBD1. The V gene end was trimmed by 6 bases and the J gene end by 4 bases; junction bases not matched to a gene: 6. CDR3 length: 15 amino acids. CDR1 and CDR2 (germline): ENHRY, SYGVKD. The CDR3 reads CAISGGQGAPDTQYF. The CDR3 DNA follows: TGTGCCATCAGCGGAGGACAGGGGGCACCAGATACGCAGTATTTT.

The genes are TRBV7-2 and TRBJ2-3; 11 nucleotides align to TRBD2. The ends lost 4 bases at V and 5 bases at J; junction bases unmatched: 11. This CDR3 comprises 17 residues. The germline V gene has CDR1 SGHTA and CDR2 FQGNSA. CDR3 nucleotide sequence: TGTGCCAGCAGCTCCAGGCTGACTAGCGGGGTTCTAGATACGCAGTATTTT. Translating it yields CASSSRLTSGVLDTQYF.

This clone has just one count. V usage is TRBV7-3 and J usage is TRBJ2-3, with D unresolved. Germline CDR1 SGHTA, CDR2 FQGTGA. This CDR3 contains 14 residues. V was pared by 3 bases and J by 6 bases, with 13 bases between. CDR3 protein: CASSFRSLGDTQYF. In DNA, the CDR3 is TGTGCCAGCAGCTTTCGGAGCCTCGGGGATACGCAGTATTTT.

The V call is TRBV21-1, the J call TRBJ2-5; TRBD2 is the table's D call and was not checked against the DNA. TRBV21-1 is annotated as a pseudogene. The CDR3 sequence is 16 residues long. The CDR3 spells CASARGGQGHRETQYF. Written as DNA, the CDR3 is TGTGCCAGCGCCAGGGGAGGGCAGGGACATAGGGAGACCCAGTACTTC.

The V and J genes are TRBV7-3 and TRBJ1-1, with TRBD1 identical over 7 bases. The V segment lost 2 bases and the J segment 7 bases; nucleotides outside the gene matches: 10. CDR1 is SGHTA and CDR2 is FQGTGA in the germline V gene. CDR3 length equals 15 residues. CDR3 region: CASSLEAGGHVEAFF. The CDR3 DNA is TGTGCCAGCAGCTTAGAGGCAGGGGGTCATGTTGAAGCTTTCTTT.

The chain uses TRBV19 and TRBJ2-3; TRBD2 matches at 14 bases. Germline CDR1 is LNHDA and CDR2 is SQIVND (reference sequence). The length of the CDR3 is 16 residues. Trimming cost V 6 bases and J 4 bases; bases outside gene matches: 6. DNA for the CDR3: TGTGCCAGTAGCCCCGGGACTAGCGGGAGCTCAGATACGCAGTATTTT. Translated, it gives CASSPGTSGSSDTQYF.

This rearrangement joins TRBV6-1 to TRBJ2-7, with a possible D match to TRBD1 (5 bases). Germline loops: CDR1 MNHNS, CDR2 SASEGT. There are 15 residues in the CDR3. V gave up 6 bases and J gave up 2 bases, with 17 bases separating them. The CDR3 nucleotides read TGTGCCAGCAGCCCCTCCGGTAGGGGAACCTACGAGCAGTACTTC. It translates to CASSPSGRGTYEQYF.

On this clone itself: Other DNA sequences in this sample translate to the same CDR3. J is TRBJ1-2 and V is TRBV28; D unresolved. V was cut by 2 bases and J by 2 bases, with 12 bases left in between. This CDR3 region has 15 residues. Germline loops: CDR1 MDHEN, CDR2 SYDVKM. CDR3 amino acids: CASSLVQPINYGYTF. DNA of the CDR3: TGTGCCAGCAGTTTAGTACAGCCAATAAACTATGGCTACACCTTC.

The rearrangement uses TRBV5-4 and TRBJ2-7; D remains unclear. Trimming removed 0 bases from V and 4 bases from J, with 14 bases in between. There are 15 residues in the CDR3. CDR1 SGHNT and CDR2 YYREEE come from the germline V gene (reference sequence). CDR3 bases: TGTGCCAGCAGCTTGGGGGCGATCCAGCTTTACGAGCAGTACTTC. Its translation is CASSLGAIQLYEQYF.

As DNA, the CDR3 is TGTGCCAGCAGCTTGGACCGACTCCGTGCAGACGAGCAGTACTTC. It yields the protein CASSLDRLRADEQYF. The chain combines TRBV7-3 with TRBJ2-7, with no clear D. This CDR3 comprises 15 residues. Germline CDR1 SGHTA, CDR2 FQGTGA. V lost 3 bases, J lost 5 bases, and 17 bases lay in between.

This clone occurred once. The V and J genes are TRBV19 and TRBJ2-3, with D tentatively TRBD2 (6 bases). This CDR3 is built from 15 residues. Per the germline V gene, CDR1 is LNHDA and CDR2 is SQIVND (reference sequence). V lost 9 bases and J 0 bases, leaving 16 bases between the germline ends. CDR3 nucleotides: TGTGCCAGCCAGGTGTGGACTACAAGCACAGATACGCAGTATTTT. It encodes CASQVWTTSTDTQYF.

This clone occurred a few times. The CDR3 DNA reads as TGTGCCACCAGCCCGGGGTCACGAGAAGCTTTCTTT. It is translated as CATSPGSREAFF. The chain combines TRBV15 with TRBJ1-1; D gene uncertain. CDR3 length equals 12 residues. Germline CDR1 LNHNV, CDR2 YYDKDF (reference sequence). V dropped 5 bases and J dropped 8 bases, with 12 bases sitting between them. The variable domain in full, with the rest retrieved from reference TRBV15 and TRBJ1-1, is DAMVIQNPRYQVTQFGKPVTLSCSQTLNHNVMYWYQQKSSQAPKLLFHYYDKDFNNEADTPDNFQSRRPNTSFCFLDIRSPGLGDTAMYLCATSPGSREAFFGQGTRLTVV.

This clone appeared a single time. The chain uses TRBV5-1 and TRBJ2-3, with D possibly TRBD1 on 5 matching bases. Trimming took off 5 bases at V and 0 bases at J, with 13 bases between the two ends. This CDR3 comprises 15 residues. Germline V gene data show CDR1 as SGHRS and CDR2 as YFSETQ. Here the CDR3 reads CASRARQSSTDTQYF. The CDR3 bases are TGCGCCAGCAGGGCCCGACAGAGTAGCACAGATACGCAGTATTTT.

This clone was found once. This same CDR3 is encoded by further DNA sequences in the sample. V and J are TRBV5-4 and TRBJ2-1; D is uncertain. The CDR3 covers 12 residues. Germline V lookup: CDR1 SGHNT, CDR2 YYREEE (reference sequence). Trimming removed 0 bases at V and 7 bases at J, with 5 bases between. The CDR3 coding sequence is TGTGCCAGCAGCTTGGACGGAAATGAGCAGTTCTTC. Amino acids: CASSLDGNEQFF. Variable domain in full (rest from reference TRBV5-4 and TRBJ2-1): ETGVTQSPTHLIKTRGQQVTLRCSSQSGHNTVSWYQQALGQGPQFIFQYYREEENGRGNFPPRFSGLQFPNYSSELNVNALELDDSALYLCASSLDGNEQFFGPGTRLTVL.

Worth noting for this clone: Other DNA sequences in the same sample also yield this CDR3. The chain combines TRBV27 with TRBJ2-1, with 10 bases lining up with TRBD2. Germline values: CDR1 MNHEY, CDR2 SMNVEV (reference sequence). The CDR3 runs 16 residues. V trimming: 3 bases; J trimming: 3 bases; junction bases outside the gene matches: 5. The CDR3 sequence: CASSLSGLADYNEQFF. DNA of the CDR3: TGTGCCAGCAGTTTGAGTGGACTAGCGGACTACAATGAGCAGTTCTTC.

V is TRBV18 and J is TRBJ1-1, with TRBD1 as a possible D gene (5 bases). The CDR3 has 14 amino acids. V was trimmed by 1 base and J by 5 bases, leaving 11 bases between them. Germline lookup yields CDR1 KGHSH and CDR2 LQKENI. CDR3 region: CASSPLQGRTEAFF. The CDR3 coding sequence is TGTGCCAGCTCACCACTTCAGGGTAGGACTGAAGCTTTCTTT.

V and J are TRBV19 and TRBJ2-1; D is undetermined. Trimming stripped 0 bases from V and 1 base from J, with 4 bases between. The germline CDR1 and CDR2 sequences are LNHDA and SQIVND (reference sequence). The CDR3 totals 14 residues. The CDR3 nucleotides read TGTGCCAGTAGTATAGATAAGTCCTACAATGAGCAGTTCTTC. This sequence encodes CASSIDKSYNEQFF.